These T cell receptor beta chains were read from a single sample in a study of T cell changes during pregnancy in multiple sclerosis. Sequenced by immunoSEQ multiplex PCR; TCRdb stores in-frame clones only, minus some. The sample includes 95,000 to 110,000 clones, roughly 93% of them seen just once. The specimen comprised peripheral blood, sampled after pregnancy. Receptors originate from a female donor with multiple sclerosis, enrolled in a pregnancy study. The CDR3 runs from the conserved cysteine through the conserved F or W. Fields, in order: clone size, D gene, J gene, V gene, CDR3 length, CDR3 DNA, CDR3 protein. A D gene is named only where the DNA matches it firmly. Clone size is stated in some rows and not others, as once, few, many or a class when expanded.

clone size: .
D gene: .
J gene: TRBJ2-7
V gene: TRBV6-5
CDR3 length: 16
CDR3 DNA: TGTGCCAGCAGTTCCCCAAGACAGGCTAACTCCTACGAGCAGTACTTC
CDR3 protein: CASSSPRQANSYEQYF

clone size: .
D gene: .
J gene: TRBJ1-2
V gene: TRBV18
CDR3 length: 13
CDR3 DNA: TGTGCCAGCTCTGCGGGGGAGAACTATGGCTACACCTTC
CDR3 protein: CASSAGENYGYTF

clone size: few
D gene: TRBD1
J gene: TRBJ2-4
V gene: TRBV5-1
CDR3 length: 17
CDR3 DNA: TGCGCCAGCAGCTTGGACAGGGGGCTTCTAGCCAAAAACATTCAGTACTTC
CDR3 protein: CASSLDRGLLAKNIQYF

clone size: .
D gene: .
J gene: TRBJ1-1
V gene: TRBV10-3
CDR3 length: 13
CDR3 DNA: TGTGCCTTACGTCCGGGACAGAACACTGAAGCTTTCTTT
CDR3 protein: CALRPGQNTEAFF

clone size: .
D gene: .
J gene: TRBJ1-2
V gene: TRBV27
CDR3 length: 16
CDR3 DNA: TGTGCCAGCAAAGATGCCGGCCTTTTAACTATCCATGGCTACACCTTC
CDR3 protein: CASKDAGLLTIHGYTF

clone size: .
D gene: TRBD1
J gene: TRBJ2-7
V gene: TRBV28
CDR3 length: 13
CDR3 DNA: TGTGCCAGCAGGGGGACAGGGGCATACGAGCAGTACTTC
CDR3 protein: CASRGTGAYEQYF

clone size: .
D gene: .
J gene: TRBJ2-1
V gene: TRBV7-9
CDR3 length: 16
CDR3 DNA: TGTGCCAGCAGCTTAAATTCGCCAGCGGGCGGGAATGAGCAGTTCTTC
CDR3 protein: CASSLNSPAGGNEQFF

clone size: .
D gene: TRBD1
J gene: TRBJ2-7
V gene: TRBV28
CDR3 length: 16
CDR3 DNA: TGTGCCAGCAGTACCCTAGGACAGGGGGTAAGGAACGAGCAGTACTTC
CDR3 protein: CASSTLGQGVRNEQYF

clone size: medium-sized
D gene: .
J gene: TRBJ1-1
V gene: TRBV5-4
CDR3 length: 13
CDR3 DNA: TGTGCCAGCAGCTTGGTCGTGGGGGCTGGGGCTTTCTTT
CDR3 protein: CASSLVVGAGAFF

clone size: .
D gene: .
J gene: TRBJ1-2
V gene: TRBV6-5
CDR3 length: 11
CDR3 DNA: TGTGCCAGCAGACATTCCTATGGCTACACCTTC
CDR3 protein: CASRHSYGYTF

clone size: .
D gene: .
J gene: TRBJ1-1
V gene: TRBV6-6
CDR3 length: 14
CDR3 DNA: TGTGCCAGCAGTTACTCTTTCCGAGGAACTGAAGCTTTCTTT
CDR3 protein: CASSYSFRGTEAFF

clone size: once
D gene: TRBD2
J gene: TRBJ2-7
V gene: TRBV28
CDR3 length: 12
CDR3 DNA: TGTGCCAGCAGTCCGACCGGGGGGGAGCAGTACTTC
CDR3 protein: CASSPTGGEQYF

clone size: .
D gene: TRBD2
J gene: TRBJ2-5
V gene: TRBV7-2
CDR3 length: 16
CDR3 DNA: TGTGCCAGCAGCTTGACTAGCGGGGGGCCGGGGGAGACCCAGTACTTC
CDR3 protein: CASSLTSGGPGETQYF

clone size: .
D gene: TRBD1
J gene: TRBJ2-3
V gene: TRBV27
CDR3 length: 15
CDR3 DNA: TGTGCCAGCAGTTCACGGACAGGCAGCACAGATACGCAGTATTTT
CDR3 protein: CASSSRTGSTDTQYF

clone size: .
D gene: .
J gene: TRBJ1-1
V gene: TRBV9
CDR3 length: 14
CDR3 DNA: TGTGCCAGCAGCGTAGGTCGGGTCCTCACTGAAGCTTTCTTT
CDR3 protein: CASSVGRVLTEAFF

clone size: .
D gene: .
J gene: TRBJ2-7
V gene: TRBV2
CDR3 length: 14
CDR3 DNA: TGTGCCAGCAGTGCGGGGAGCGGTGCCTACGAGCAGTACTTC
CDR3 protein: CASSAGSGAYEQYF

clone size: .
D gene: TRBD2
J gene: TRBJ2-2
V gene: TRBV10-3
CDR3 length: 15
CDR3 DNA: TGTGCCATCAGTGGACTAGCGGGTCAAACCGGGGAGCTGTTTTTT
CDR3 protein: CAISGLAGQTGELFF

clone size: .
D gene: .
J gene: TRBJ1-4
V gene: TRBV5-1
CDR3 length: 15
CDR3 DNA: TGCGCCAGCAGCTTGGCCGGGGGGTTTGGTGAAAAACTGTTTTTT
CDR3 protein: CASSLAGGFGEKLFF

clone size: .
D gene: .
J gene: TRBJ2-1
V gene: TRBV13
CDR3 length: 16
CDR3 DNA: TGTGCCAGCAGCTCCCCAAGGGAGGCCTCCTACAATGAGCAGTTCTTC
CDR3 protein: CASSSPREASYNEQFF

clone size: .
D gene: .
J gene: TRBJ2-6
V gene: TRBV27
CDR3 length: 15
CDR3 DNA: TGTGCCAGCAGTTTATCGCGGGGTGGGGCCAACGTCCTGACTTTC
CDR3 protein: CASSLSRGGANVLTF

clone size: .
D gene: .
J gene: TRBJ2-5
V gene: TRBV5-4
CDR3 length: 17
CDR3 DNA: TGTGCCAGCAGCTGGCTAGGAGAATCAGACAGGAAAGAGACCCAGTACTTC
CDR3 protein: CASSWLGESDRKETQYF

clone size: .
D gene: .
J gene: TRBJ2-7
V gene: TRBV7-8
CDR3 length: 12
CDR3 DNA: TGTGCCAGCAGCTTAGTTGGAGTGGAGCAGTACTTC
CDR3 protein: CASSLVGVEQYF

clone size: .
D gene: TRBD2
J gene: TRBJ2-5
V gene: TRBV4-1
CDR3 length: 16
CDR3 DNA: TGCGCCAGCAGCCAACCCCGGACTAGCGGAGGAGAGACCCAGTACTTC
CDR3 protein: CASSQPRTSGGETQYF

clone size: .
D gene: TRBD2
J gene: TRBJ2-1
V gene: TRBV27
CDR3 length: 19
CDR3 DNA: TGTGCCAGCAGTTCTGCCGCGGGACTAGCGGGAGGGCCGGGCAATGAGCAGTTCTTC
CDR3 protein: CASSSAAGLAGGPGNEQFF

clone size: .
D gene: TRBD1
J gene: TRBJ2-5
V gene: TRBV4-2
CDR3 length: 15
CDR3 DNA: TGTGCCAGCAGCCAAGTCAGGGGGTACCAAGAGACCCAGTACTTC
CDR3 protein: CASSQVRGYQETQYF

clone size: .
D gene: TRBD2
J gene: TRBJ2-1
V gene: TRBV14
CDR3 length: 16
CDR3 DNA: TGTGCCAGCAGCCAATTAGCGGGGAGCTCCTACAATGAGCAGTTCTTC
CDR3 protein: CASSQLAGSSYNEQFF

clone size: .
D gene: .
J gene: TRBJ1-2
V gene: TRBV7-9
CDR3 length: 15
CDR3 DNA: TGTGCCAGCAGCTTAGGTTCGACAGTTACTTATGGCTACACCTTC
CDR3 protein: CASSLGSTVTYGYTF

clone size: .
D gene: .
J gene: TRBJ2-1
V gene: TRBV4-2
CDR3 length: 13
CDR3 DNA: TGTGCCAGCAGTGGGGCTTCCTACAATGAGCAGTTCTTC
CDR3 protein: CASSGASYNEQFF

clone size: .
D gene: .
J gene: TRBJ2-7
V gene: TRBV10-1
CDR3 length: 12
CDR3 DNA: TGCGCCAGCAGTGACACTGGGCTCACCAAGTACTTC
CDR3 protein: CASSDTGLTKYF

clone size: .
D gene: .
J gene: TRBJ1-5
V gene: TRBV2
CDR3 length: 13
CDR3 DNA: TGTGCCAGCAGTGAAATACAACGGGGGCCCCAGCATTTT
CDR3 protein: CASSEIQRGPQHF

clone size: .
D gene: TRBD1
J gene: TRBJ1-1
V gene: TRBV5-1
CDR3 length: 15
CDR3 DNA: TGCGCCAGCAGCTTGGAGACAGGGGGGGACACTGAAGCTTTCTTT
CDR3 protein: CASSLETGGDTEAFF

clone size: .
D gene: TRBD1
J gene: TRBJ1-2
V gene: TRBV9
CDR3 length: 15
CDR3 DNA: TGTGCCAGCAGCGCATCGACAGGGGTTAACTATGGCTACACCTTC
CDR3 protein: CASSASTGVNYGYTF

clone size: once
D gene: .
J gene: TRBJ2-4
V gene: TRBV11-2
CDR3 length: 15
CDR3 DNA: TGTGCCAGCAGCTCGAACTTACTAGCCAAAAACATTCAGTACTTC
CDR3 protein: CASSSNLLAKNIQYF